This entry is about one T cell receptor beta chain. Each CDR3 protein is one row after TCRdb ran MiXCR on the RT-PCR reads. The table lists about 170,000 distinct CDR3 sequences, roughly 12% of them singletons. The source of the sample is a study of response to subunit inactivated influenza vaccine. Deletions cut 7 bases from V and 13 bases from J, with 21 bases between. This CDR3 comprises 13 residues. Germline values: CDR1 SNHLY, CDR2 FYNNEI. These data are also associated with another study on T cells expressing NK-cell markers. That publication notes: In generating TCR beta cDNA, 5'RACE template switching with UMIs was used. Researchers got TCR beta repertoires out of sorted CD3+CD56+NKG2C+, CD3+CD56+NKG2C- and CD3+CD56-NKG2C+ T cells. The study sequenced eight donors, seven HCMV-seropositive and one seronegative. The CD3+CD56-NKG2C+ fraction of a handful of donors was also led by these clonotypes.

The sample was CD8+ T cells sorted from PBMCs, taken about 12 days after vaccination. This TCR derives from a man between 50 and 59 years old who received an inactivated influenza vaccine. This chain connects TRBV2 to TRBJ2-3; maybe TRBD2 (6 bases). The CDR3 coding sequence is TGTGCCAGCACCGGAGGAGGGGACTTGGCGGAGTATTTT. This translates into CASTGGGDLAEYF.